This is a list of T cell receptor beta chains from one sample in a study of blood T cell repertoires in COVID-19. Clones were read by immunoSEQ multiplex PCR, and TCRdb kept only the in-frame ones, dropping some. The sample shows 55,000 to 75,000 clones, under 95% of them seen only once. The sample was peripheral blood. Receptors originate from a human donor in a cohort sampled during active COVID-19. Both conserved end residues are part of each CDR3. A D gene is named only where the DNA matches it firmly. A clone size is listed for some rows: how often the clone was seen (once, few, many), or a class if it is expanded.

V gene	J gene	D gene	clone size	CDR3 DNA	CDR3 protein
TRBV3-1/TRBV3-2	TRBJ1-5	.	few	TGTGCCAGCAGCCCCTCGAGTATTGGCAATCAGCCCCAGCATTTT	CASSPSSIGNQPQHF
TRBV6-5	TRBJ1-1	.	once	TGTGCCAGCAGTTACCCAACCGGGGGGAGAACTGAAGCTTTCTTT	CASSYPTGGRTEAFF
TRBV27	TRBJ2-7	TRBD1	few	TGTGCCAGCAGTTTGGGACAGGGGGGAGCCTACGAGCAGTACTTC	CASSLGQGGAYEQYF
TRBV5-8	TRBJ2-1	.	.	TGTGCCAGCAGCCTGAGACAGGCCCTCAGCTCCTACAATGAGCAGTTCTTC	CASSLRQALSSYNEQFF
TRBV10-1	TRBJ1-1	.	.	TGCGCCAGCAGTGAGTCGAGCCTTGCTGAAGCTTTCTTT	CASSESSLAEAFF
TRBV2	TRBJ1-4	TRBD1	.	TGTGCCAGCAGCACTCGGACAGGGAGCTTTAATGAAAAACTGTTTTTT	CASSTRTGSFNEKLFF
TRBV27	TRBJ1-2	.	.	TGTGCCAGCAGTATCCTAGGGGGAAACTATGGCTACACCTTC	CASSILGGNYGYTF
TRBV5-6	TRBJ1-2	TRBD1	.	TGTGCCAGCAGTTCGAACAGGGGATCTGAGAAATATGGCTACACCTTC	CASSSNRGSEKYGYTF
TRBV19	TRBJ1-5	TRBD1	.	TGTGCCAGTGGTACGGGACAGGGAGGCTATAGCAATCAGCCCCAGCATTTT	CASGTGQGGYSNQPQHF
TRBV2	TRBJ2-7	.	.	TGTGCCAGCAATGAGGGGCCCCCCTACGAGCAGTACTTC	CASNEGPPYEQYF
TRBV3-1/TRBV3-2	TRBJ2-3	TRBD2	.	TGTGCCAGCAGCCACTCTAGCGGGGGCACAGATACGCAGTATTTT	CASSHSSGGTDTQYF
TRBV30	TRBJ2-7	.	.	TGTGCCTGGAGCGCGGGGATCTTGAACGAGCAGTACTTC	CAWSAGILNEQYF
TRBV28	TRBJ2-3	TRBD1	.	TGTGCCAGCAGTTTATTGCAGGGGGCCCCTAGCACAGATACGCAGTATTTT	CASSLLQGAPSTDTQYF
TRBV7-9	TRBJ2-2	.	.	TGTGCCAGCAGCTTAGGGGGACTTCTCACCGGGGAGCTGTTTTTT	CASSLGGLLTGELFF
TRBV5-1	TRBJ1-1	TRBD1	.	TGCGCCAGCAGCTTGCCCCACAGGGGGAGCACTGAAGCTTTCTTT	CASSLPHRGSTEAFF
TRBV13	TRBJ2-1	TRBD2	.	TGTGCCAGCAGCCCAACGACTAGCGGGGGATTTGCGGGGCAGTTCTTC	CASSPTTSGGFAGQFF
TRBV9	TRBJ1-1	TRBD1	.	TGTGCCAGCAGCCCAAGGACAGGGAGGAGTGAAGCTTTCTTT	CASSPRTGRSEAFF
TRBV4-1	TRBJ2-7	TRBD2	once	TGCGCCAGCAGCCAAGATGGAAAGGGGCGGGGGGCCTACGAGCAGTACTTC	CASSQDGKGRGAYEQYF
TRBV2	TRBJ1-2	.	once	TGTGCCAGCAGTGATGCCCTGGCCAGGGAAGACTATGGCTACACCTTC	CASSDALAREDYGYTF
TRBV6-5	TRBJ2-7	TRBD1	once	TGTGCCAGCAGTTACTCTGAGACAGGGGTACGCGAGCAGTACTTC	CASSYSETGVREQYF
TRBV7-8	TRBJ1-2	.	.	TGTGCCAGCAGCTTAGGCGGGGGGGACTATGGCTACACCTTC	CASSLGGGDYGYTF
TRBV14	TRBJ2-7	TRBD1	.	TGTGCCAGCAGCCAAGGGACAGGGGTATTTGTCTACGAGCAGTACTTC	CASSQGTGVFVYEQYF
TRBV11-3	TRBJ2-7	.	.	TGTGCCAGCAGCCATCTGCTGGAGATCGCCTCTTCCTACGAGCAGTACTTC	CASSHLLEIASSYEQYF
TRBV4-1	TRBJ1-2	.	.	TGCGCCAGCAGCCAAGGGGCCTTAAACTATGGCTACACCTTC	CASSQGALNYGYTF
TRBV9	TRBJ1-6	TRBD1	.	TGTGCCAGCAGCGTAGAGGGGGCGAATTCACCCCTCCACTTT	CASSVEGANSPLHF
TRBV27	TRBJ1-5	.	.	TGTGCCAGCAGCCCAGGGAACAATCAGCCCCAGCATTTT	CASSPGNNQPQHF
TRBV4-1	TRBJ2-7	TRBD1	few	TGCGCCAGCAGCCTCGACAGGGATGCCTACGAGCAGTACTTC	CASSLDRDAYEQYF
TRBV24-1	TRBJ1-5	TRBD1	.	TGTGCCACCAGTGAGACAAGACAGGGAGGTCAGCCCCAGCATTTT	CATSETRQGGQPQHF
TRBV5-5	TRBJ2-7	TRBD1	.	TGTGCCAGCAGCTTGGGGACGGGACAGGGGTACGAGCAGTACTTC	CASSLGTGQGYEQYF